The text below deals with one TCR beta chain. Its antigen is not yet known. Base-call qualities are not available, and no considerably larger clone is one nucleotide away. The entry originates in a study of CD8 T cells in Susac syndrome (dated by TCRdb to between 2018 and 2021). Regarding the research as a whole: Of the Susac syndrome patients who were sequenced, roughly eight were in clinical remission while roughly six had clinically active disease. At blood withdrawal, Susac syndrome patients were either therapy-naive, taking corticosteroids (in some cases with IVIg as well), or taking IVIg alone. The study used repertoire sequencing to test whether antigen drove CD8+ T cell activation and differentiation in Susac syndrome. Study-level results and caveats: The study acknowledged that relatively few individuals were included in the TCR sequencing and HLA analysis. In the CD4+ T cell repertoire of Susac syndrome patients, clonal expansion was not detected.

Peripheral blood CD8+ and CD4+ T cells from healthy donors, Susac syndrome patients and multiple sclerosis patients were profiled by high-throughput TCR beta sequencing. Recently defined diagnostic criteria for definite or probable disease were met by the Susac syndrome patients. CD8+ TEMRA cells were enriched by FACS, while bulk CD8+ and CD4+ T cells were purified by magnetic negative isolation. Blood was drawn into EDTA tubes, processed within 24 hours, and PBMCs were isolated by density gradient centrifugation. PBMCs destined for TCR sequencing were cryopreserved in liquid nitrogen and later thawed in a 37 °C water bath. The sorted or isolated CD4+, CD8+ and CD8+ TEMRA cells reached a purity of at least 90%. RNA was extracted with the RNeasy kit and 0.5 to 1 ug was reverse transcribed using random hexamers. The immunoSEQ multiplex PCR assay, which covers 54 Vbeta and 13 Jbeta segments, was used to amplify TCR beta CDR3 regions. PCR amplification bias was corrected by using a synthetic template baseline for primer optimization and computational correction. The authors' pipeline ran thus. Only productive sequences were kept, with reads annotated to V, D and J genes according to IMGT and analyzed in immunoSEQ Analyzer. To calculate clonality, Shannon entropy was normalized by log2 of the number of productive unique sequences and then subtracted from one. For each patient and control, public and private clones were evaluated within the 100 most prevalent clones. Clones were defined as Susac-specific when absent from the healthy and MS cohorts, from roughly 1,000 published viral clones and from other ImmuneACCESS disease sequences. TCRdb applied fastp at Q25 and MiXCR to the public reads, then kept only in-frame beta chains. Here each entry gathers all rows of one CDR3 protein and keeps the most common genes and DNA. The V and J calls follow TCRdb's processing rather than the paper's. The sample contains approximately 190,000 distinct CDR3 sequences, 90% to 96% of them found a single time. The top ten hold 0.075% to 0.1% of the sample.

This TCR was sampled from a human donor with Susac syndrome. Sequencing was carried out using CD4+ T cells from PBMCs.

The nucleotide sequence is TGTGCCTGGAGTTCTCGGGGGGGAGGGCAGTTCTTC. Its coded protein is CAWSSRGGGQFF. The V and J segments used are TRBV30 and TRBJ2-1; 8 junctional bases match TRBD2. Including the terminal cysteine and phenylalanine, the CDR3 comprises 12 residues. Kept here is only the CDR3 DNA, which spans 36 bases and is read in frame from base 1. Per the germline V gene (reference sequence), GTSNPN is the CDR1 and SVGIG is the CDR2. V lost 2 bases and J lost 12 bases, and the count of bases not matched to a germline gene is 6.